These 8 T cell receptor beta chains came from one sample sequenced in a study of vaccination and CD4 T cells after COVID-19. Cultured CD4+ T cells had their DNA profiled by the Oncomine TCR Beta short-read assay. TCRdb re-derived calls from the PCR reads in MiXCR, one entry per CDR3 protein. The sample yields about 13,000 distinct CDR3 sequences, 35% to 55% seen once. As to treatment: approximately nine-day PBMC culture with coronavirus spike peptide pools or control peptides (ViraFEST assay). Their antigens remain unidentified. Sample: CD4+ T cells from blood, cultured in vitro. Receptor source: a human donor who had recovered from COVID-19.

The gene calls are TRBV11-2 and TRBJ2-7; D uncertain. The CDR3 has 13 residues. V lost 0 bases and J lost 4, with 7 bases in between. Germline loops: CDR1 SGHAT, CDR2 FQNNGV. In DNA form, the CDR3 reads TGTGCCAGCAGCTTAGACTTGGCTTACGAGCAGTACTTC. Translation: CASSLDLAYEQYF.

About this clonotype itself: At one end the junction does not follow the germline gene, possibly because of a read error. The chain carries TRBV6-5 and TRBJ2-2, with TRBD2 identical over 8 bases. From germline, CDR1 is MNHEY and CDR2 SVGAGI. The CDR3 is made up of 18 amino acids. This chain's CDR3 is CANSYSRAGGAYTGELFF. The CDR3 DNA reads TGTGCCAACAGTTACTCACGGGCGGGGGGAGCGTACACCGGGGAGCTGTTTTTT.

The chain employs TRBV21-1 and TRBJ2-7; the tabulated D call, TRBD1, remains unverified against the DNA. TRBV21-1 is reported as a pseudogene. The CDR3 has 17 residues. CDR3 sequence: CASSKYVRQANSYEQYF. The DNA for the CDR3 is TGTGCCAGCAGCAAATACGTACGACAGGCGAACTCCTACGAGCAGTACTTC.

This clonotype was observed a few times. The V gene is TRBV7-2, the J gene TRBJ1-6, with D hard to call. Germline V CDR1 and CDR2: SGHTA, FQGNSA. The ends were cut back, 5 bases at V and 9 bases at J, with 11 bases in the middle. This CDR3 has 13 amino acids. This CDR3 is CASSTRRGSPLHF. In DNA form, the CDR3 reads TGTGCCAGCAGCACCCGGAGAGGTTCACCCCTCCACTTT.

This chain connects TRBV4-1 to TRBJ1-6, with 7 bases fitting TRBD1. This CDR3 has 19 amino acids. CDR1 is MGHRA, CDR2 YSYEKL, per germline. V was clipped by 4 bases and J by 6 bases; unmatched bases: 18. CDR3 in amino acids: CASSRTKEGARVGNSPLHF. CDR3 coding DNA: TGCGCCAGCAGCCGCACCAAGGAGGGGGCAAGGGTGGGTAATTCACCCCTCCACTTT.

The J gene is TRBJ1-1, the V gene TRBV10-3; D unclear. V was cut by 6 bases and J by 4 bases, with 15 bases left in between. The CDR3 runs 14 residues. CDR1 is ENHRY, CDR2 SYGVKD, per germline. The CDR3 sequence: CAIRTGYSGTEAFF. The CDR3 coding sequence is TGTGCCATCAGAACGGGTTATTCAGGCACTGAAGCTTTCTTT.

A few counts support this clonotype. This chain joins TRBV11-2 and TRBJ1-2; maybe TRBD1 (6 bases). The germline CDR1 and CDR2 sequences are SGHAT and FQNNGV. With 5 bases removed from V and 6 bases from J, the gap between germline ends came to 28 bases. This CDR3 region has 18 residues. The CDR3 is CASSPSSRRKRGGHGYTF. Here the CDR3 DNA reads TGTGCCAGCAGCCCCTCGTCCAGACGAAAAAGAGGGGGACATGGCTACACCTTC.

The chain is built from TRBV6-5 and TRBJ1-1; D is undetermined. The CDR3 extends over 13 amino acids. The V gene's germline CDR1 is MNHEY and CDR2 SVGAGI. Trimming pared 0 bases from V and 5 bases from J, leaving 7 bases between. DNA for the CDR3: TGTGCCAGCAGTTACTCGAAGATAACTGAAGCTTTCTTT. The encoded protein is CASSYSKITEAFF.